One T cell receptor beta chain is described in this entry. Antigen specificity is unknown. The sample is drawn from a study of CD4 T cells in relation to SARS-CoV-2 and coronaviruses. Study in general: The HLA restriction of the shared crossreactive spike epitopes was mapped.

With 0 bases removed from V and 0 bases from J, the gap between germline ends came to 15 bases. This CDR3 has 18 amino acids. Germline-derived CDR1 and CDR2 are MRHNA and SNTAGT. Whole-study findings and limits: Compared with monoreactive clones, crossreactive clones showed significantly weaker SARS-CoV-2 expansion.

CD4+ T cells from unexposed donors were obtained before the COVID-19 pandemic (2011-2018). Isolation of CD4+ T cells took place after about 9 days in culture. Cells permitting, SARS-CoV-2 S/N and four cold-coronavirus spikes were tested on unexposed-donor CD4+ T cells. Cultures received half-medium IL-2 refreshes on days 3 and 7. Only in-frame clones appear in the TCRdb table, and some are missing; sequencing was by immunoSEQ multiplex PCR. The sample consists of 20,000 to 25,000 clones, about 70% of them appearing once. Source material: CD4+ T cells from PBMCs, cultured in vitro. The origin of this receptor is a human donor in good health. This chain uses TRBV6-4 with TRBJ1-3; possible D gene TRBD1, 5 bases. CDR3 bases: TGTGCCAGCAGTGACTCTTTACGAGGGGAACCCTCTGGAAACACCATATATTTT. As protein: CASSDSLRGEPSGNTIYF.